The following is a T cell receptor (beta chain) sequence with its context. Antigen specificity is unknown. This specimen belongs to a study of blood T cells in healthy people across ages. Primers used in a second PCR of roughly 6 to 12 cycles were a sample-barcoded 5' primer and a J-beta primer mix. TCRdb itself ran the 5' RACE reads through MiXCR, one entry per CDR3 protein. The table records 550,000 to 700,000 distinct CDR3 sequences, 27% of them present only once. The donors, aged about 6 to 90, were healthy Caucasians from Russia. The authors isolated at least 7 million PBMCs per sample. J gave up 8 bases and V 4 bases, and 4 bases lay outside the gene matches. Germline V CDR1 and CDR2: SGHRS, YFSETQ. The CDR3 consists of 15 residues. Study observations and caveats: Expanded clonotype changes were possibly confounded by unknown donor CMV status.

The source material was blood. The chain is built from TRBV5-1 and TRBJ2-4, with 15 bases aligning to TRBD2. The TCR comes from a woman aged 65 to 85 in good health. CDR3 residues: CASSLGLAGGDIQYF. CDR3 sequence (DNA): TGCGCCAGCAGCCTGGGACTAGCGGGGGGAGACATTCAGTACTTC.